The 12 T cell receptor beta chains below all came from one sample that was sequenced in a study of T cell changes during pregnancy in multiple sclerosis. Here immunoSEQ multiplex PCR was the method, and the copy in TCRdb shows in-frame clones only, minus some. The sample records 45,000 to 55,000 clones, around 93% being singletons. Specimen: peripheral blood, collected after pregnancy. These receptors were taken from a female donor with multiple sclerosis, enrolled in a pregnancy study.

The CDR3: CVSTMNTEAFF. In DNA, the CDR3 is TGTGTGAGCACCATGAACACTGAAGCTTTCTTT. This rearrangement joins TRBV28 to TRBJ1-1; D unresolved. CDR1 and CDR2 (germline): MDHEN, SYDVKM. CDR3 length equals 11 residues. The full variable domain, its missing parts supplied by reference TRBV28 and TRBJ1-1, is DVKVTQSSRYLVKRTGEKVFLECVQDMDHENMFWYRQDPGLGLRLIYFSYDVKMKEKGDIPEGYSVSREKKERFSLILESASTNQTSMYLCVSTMNTEAFFGQGTRLTVV.

The genes are TRBV11-3 and TRBJ2-3, with 9 positions matching TRBD2. The CDR3 loop spans 18 amino acids. Germline trimming cut 0 bases from V and 0 bases from J; bases unmatched to any gene: 7. Germline assignment: CDR1 SGHNT and CDR2 YENEEA. Here the CDR3 DNA reads TGTGCCAGCAGCTTAGATCGGCTAGCGGGAACTAGCACAGATACGCAGTATTTT. Its translation is CASSLDRLAGTSTDTQYF.

This chain joins TRBV29-1 and TRBJ2-3; 8 bases map to TRBD1. The CDR3 contains 14 residues. Per germline, CDR1 SQVTM and CDR2 ANQGSEA. V was clipped by 7 bases and J by 3 bases; unmatched bases: 9. The CDR3 nucleotides are TGCAGCGGGCGGGACAGGCATCGTACAGATACGCAGTATTTT. Translated: CSGRDRHRTDTQYF.

V and J are TRBV9 and TRBJ1-3; D not certain. Trimming cost V 1 base and J 3 bases, with 11 bases left between them. The CDR3 is 15 residues long. The germline gives CDR1 SGDLS, CDR2 YYNGEE. In DNA form, the CDR3 reads TGTGCCAGCAGCGTAACGTCTGGTAGTGGAAACACCATATATTTT. This encodes CASSVTSGSGNTIYF.

The J gene is TRBJ1-1, the V gene TRBV7-8; D is unclear. The germline V gene encodes CDR1 SGHVS and CDR2 FQNEAQ. V lost 2 bases and J lost 5, with 15 bases in between. CDR3 length equals 15 residues. The CDR3 is CASSLNHERGTEAFF. The CDR3 DNA reads as TGTGCCAGCAGCTTAAACCACGAGCGAGGGACTGAAGCTTTCTTT.

The CDR3 nucleotides read TGTGCCAGCCCCGGGACAGGGACCCATCGGTATGGCTACACCTTC. It codes for CASPGTGTHRYGYTF. The chain carries TRBV6-4 and TRBJ1-2; 9 bases match TRBD1. V was pared by 8 bases and J by 5 bases, with 12 bases of the junction left unmatched. CDR1 and CDR2 (germline): MRHNA, SNTAGT. The CDR3 runs 15 residues.

The chain joins TRBV7-7 to TRBJ2-1; D is perhaps TRBD1 (6 bases). The germline CDR1 and CDR2 sequences are SSHAT and FNYEAQ (reference sequence). There are 12 residues in the CDR3. V was clipped by 5 bases and J by 8 bases, with 10 bases between them. The CDR3 loop reads CASSPWTDEQFF. The CDR3 bases are TGTGCCAGCAGCCCCTGGACAGATGAGCAGTTCTTC.

The rearrangement joins TRBV30 to TRBJ1-2, with D possibly TRBD1 on 5 matching bases. The CDR3 sequence is 14 residues long. The ends were cut back, 4 bases at V and 2 bases at J, with 14 bases in the middle. From germline, CDR1 is GTSNPN and CDR2 SVGIG (reference sequence). The chain's CDR3 is CAWTAGRRNYGYTF. The CDR3 DNA reads TGTGCCTGGACGGCAGGGCGGCGGAACTATGGCTACACCTTC.

V gene TRBV19 combines with J gene TRBJ2-3; tentative D call: TRBD2 (6 bases). The germline gives CDR1 LNHDA, CDR2 SQIVND (reference sequence). V lost 10 bases, J lost 6 bases, and 14 bases lay in between. The CDR3 sequence is 12 residues long. CDR3 nucleotide sequence: TGTGCCAATGCGGGACGGGAGGATACGCAGTATTTT. Protein: CANAGREDTQYF.

The chain links TRBV7-9 to TRBJ2-1, with 8 nucleotides matching TRBD2. The junction had 9 bases not matched to a gene; V was cut back by 5 bases and J by 0 bases. The CDR3 covers 17 residues. Germline CDR1 SEHNR, CDR2 FQNEAQ (reference sequence). CDR3 in amino acids: CASSPAGAWSSYNEQFF. In DNA, the CDR3 is TGTGCCAGCAGCCCAGCGGGGGCCTGGAGCTCCTACAATGAGCAGTTCTTC.

The chain has TRBV7-8 and TRBJ2-2, with a tentative D call TRBD1 (5 bases). Trimming removed 2 bases at V and 0 bases at J, with 10 bases between. Germline V lookup: CDR1 SGHVS, CDR2 FQNEAQ. The CDR3 is made up of 16 amino acids. In nucleotides, the CDR3 is TGTGCCAGCAGCTTATCTCCAGGGACGAACACCGGGGAGCTGTTTTTT. Residues: CASSLSPGTNTGELFF.

The V and J genes are TRBV7-9 and TRBJ2-3; 10 bases align to TRBD2. Per the germline V gene, CDR1 is SEHNR and CDR2 is FQNEAQ (reference sequence). Germline trimming cut 5 bases from V and 3 bases from J; bases unmatched to any gene: 8. CDR3 length equals 16 residues. The CDR3 protein is CASSTGTSAATDTQYF. The CDR3 nucleotides are TGTGCCAGCAGCACTGGGACTAGCGCTGCGACAGATACGCAGTATTTT. The whole variable domain, remainder taken from reference TRBV7-9 and TRBJ2-3, is DTGVSQNPRHKITKRGQNVTFRCDPISEHNRLYWYRQTLGQGPEFLTYFQNEAQLEKSRLLSDRFSAERPKGSFSTLEIQRTEQGDSAMYLCASSTGTSAATDTQYFGPGTRLTVL.